The TCR beta chain described here comes from a study of CD8 T cells in ankylosing spondylitis. Study-wide results and limits: Matched ankylosing spondylitis synovial fluid reportedly showed significant enrichment of disease-linked clones. For ankylosing spondylitis blood, a TCR beta motif of 7 or 8 highly homologous variants appeared characteristic.

Details on this clonotype: What it binds is not known.

Losses at the gene ends were 3 bases for V and 5 bases for J; bases not matched to a gene: 8. Germline-derived CDR1 and CDR2 are SGDLS and YYNGEE. The CDR3 is 15 residues long. Quantitative barcoded 5'-RACE was used to prepare TCR beta libraries. Each CDR3 protein gets one entry after TCRdb re-called the 5' RACE reads with MiXCR. The data hold under 250,000 distinct CDR3 sequences, with roughly 32% observed a single time. V is TRBV9 and J is TRBJ1-2; 9 positions agree with TRBD1. The receptor was derived from a male donor with ankylosing spondylitis or in good health (not recorded which). Sequenced material: blood, either unsorted or a sorted T cell fraction (not recorded which). CDR3 sequence (DNA): TGTGCCAGCAGCGCCCACCGGGACAGGGCATATGGCTACACCTTC. Translated: CASSAHRDRAYGYTF.